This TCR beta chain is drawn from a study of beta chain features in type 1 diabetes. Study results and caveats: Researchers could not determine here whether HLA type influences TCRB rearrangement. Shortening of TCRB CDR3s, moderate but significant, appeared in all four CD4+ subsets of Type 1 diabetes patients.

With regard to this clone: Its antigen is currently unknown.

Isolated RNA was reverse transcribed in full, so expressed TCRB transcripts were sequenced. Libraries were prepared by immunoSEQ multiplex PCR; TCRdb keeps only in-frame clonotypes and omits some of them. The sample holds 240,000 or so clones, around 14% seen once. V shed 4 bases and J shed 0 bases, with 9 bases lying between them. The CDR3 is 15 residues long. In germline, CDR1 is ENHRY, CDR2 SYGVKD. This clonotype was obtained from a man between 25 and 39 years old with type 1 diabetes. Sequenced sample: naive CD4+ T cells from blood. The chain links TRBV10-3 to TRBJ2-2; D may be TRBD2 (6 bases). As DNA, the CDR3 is TGTGCCATCAGTGTGAGGGAGGCGAACACCGGGGAGCTGTTTTTT. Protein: CAISVREANTGELFF.